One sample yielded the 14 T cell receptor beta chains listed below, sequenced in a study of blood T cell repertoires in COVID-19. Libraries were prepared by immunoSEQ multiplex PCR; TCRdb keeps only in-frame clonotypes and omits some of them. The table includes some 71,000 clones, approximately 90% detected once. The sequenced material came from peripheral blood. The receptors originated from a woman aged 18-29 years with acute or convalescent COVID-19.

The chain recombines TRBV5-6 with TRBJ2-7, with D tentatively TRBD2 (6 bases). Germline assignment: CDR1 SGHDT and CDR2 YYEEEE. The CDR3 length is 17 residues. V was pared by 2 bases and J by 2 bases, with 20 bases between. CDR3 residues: CASSFIAVHQNTYEQYF. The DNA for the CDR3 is TGTGCCAGCAGCTTTATAGCGGTTCACCAAAACACCTACGAGCAGTACTTC. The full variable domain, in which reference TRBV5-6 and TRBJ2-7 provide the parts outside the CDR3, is DAGVTQSPTHLIKTRGQQVTLRCSPKSGHDTVSWYQQALGQGPQFIFQYYEEEERQRGNFPDRFSGHQFPNYSSELNVNALLLGDSALYLCASSFIAVHQNTYEQYFGPGTRLTVT.

CDR3 nucleotide sequence: TGTGCCACCAGCATCGTCCAGGGGGCAACCGGGGAGCTGTTTTTT. Residues: CATSIVQGATGELFF. This chain connects TRBV15 to TRBJ2-2; 8 bases fit TRBD1. Germline-derived CDR1 and CDR2 are LNHNV and YYDKDF (reference sequence). The CDR3 runs 15 residues. V dropped 4 bases and J dropped 5; count of bases not matched to a gene: 6. Complete variable domain (other parts from reference TRBV15 and TRBJ2-2): DAMVIQNPRYQVTQFGKPVTLSCSQTLNHNVMYWYQQKSSQAPKLLFHYYDKDFNNEADTPDNFQSRRPNTSFCFLDIRSPGLGDTAMYLCATSIVQGATGELFFGEGSRLTVL.

Here the CDR3 reads CASSYRGGANQPQHF. For the CDR3, the DNA is TGTGCCAGCAGCTACAGGGGGGGGGCCAATCAGCCCCAGCATTTT. The chain couples TRBV7-2 to TRBJ1-5; TRBD1 agrees at 8 bases. The V segment lost 4 bases and the J segment 3 bases; nucleotides outside the gene matches: 5. In germline, CDR1 is SGHTA, CDR2 FQGNSA. CDR3 length equals 15 residues.

In DNA, the CDR3 is TGTGCCAGCAGCTTAGGGGCGGGAGGCACCGGGGAGCTGTTTTTT. Its protein product is CASSLGAGGTGELFF. The chain joins TRBV7-2 to TRBJ2-2; TRBD2 aligns across 8 bases. Germline V CDR1 and CDR2: SGHTA, FQGNSA. The CDR3 length is 15 residues. With V trimmed by 1 base and J by 4 bases, 2 bases remained unmatched.

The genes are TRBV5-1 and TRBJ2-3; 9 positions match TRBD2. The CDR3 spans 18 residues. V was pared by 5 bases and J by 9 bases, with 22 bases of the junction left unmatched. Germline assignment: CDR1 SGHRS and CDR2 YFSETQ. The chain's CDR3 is CASRFDPGLAKVGRTQYF. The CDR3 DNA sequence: TGCGCCAGCAGATTTGATCCGGGACTAGCAAAGGTTGGGCGGACGCAGTATTTT.

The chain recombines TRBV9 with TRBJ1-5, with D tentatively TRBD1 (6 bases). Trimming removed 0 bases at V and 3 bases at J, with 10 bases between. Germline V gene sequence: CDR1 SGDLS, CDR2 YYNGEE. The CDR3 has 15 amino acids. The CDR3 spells CASSVVQGHNQPQHF. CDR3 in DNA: TGTGCCAGCAGCGTAGTCCAGGGGCACAATCAGCCCCAGCATTTT.

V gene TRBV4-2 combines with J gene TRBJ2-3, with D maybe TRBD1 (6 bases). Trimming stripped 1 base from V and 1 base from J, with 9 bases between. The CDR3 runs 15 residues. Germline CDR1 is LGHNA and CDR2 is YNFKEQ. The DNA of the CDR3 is TGTGCCAGCAGCCAAGTAGGGGGTGGCACAGATACGCAGTATTTT. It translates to CASSQVGGGTDTQYF.

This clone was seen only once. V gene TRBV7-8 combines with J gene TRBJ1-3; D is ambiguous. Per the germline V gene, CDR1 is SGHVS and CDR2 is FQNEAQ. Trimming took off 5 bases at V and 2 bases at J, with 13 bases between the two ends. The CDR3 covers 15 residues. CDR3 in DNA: TGTGCCAGCAGCCCTAACGTACCGGCTGGAAACACCATATATTTT. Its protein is CASSPNVPAGNTIYF.

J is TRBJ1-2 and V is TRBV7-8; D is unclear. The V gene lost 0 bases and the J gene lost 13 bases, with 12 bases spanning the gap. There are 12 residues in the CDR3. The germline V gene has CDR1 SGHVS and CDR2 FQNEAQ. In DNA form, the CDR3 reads TGTGCCAGCAGCTTAGCAGGCAACCGGGGCACCTTC. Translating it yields CASSLAGNRGTF.

The CDR3 loop reads CASSSTSLGTGNSPLHF. DNA for the CDR3: TGTGCCAGCAGCTCGACAAGCCTTGGGACAGGGAACTCACCCCTCCACTTT. The gene calls are TRBV11-2 and TRBJ1-6, with 9 bases identical to TRBD1. V lost 4 bases to trimming and J lost 10 bases; unmatched junction nucleotides: 14. CDR1 and CDR2 from the germline V gene are SGHAT and FQNNGV. The CDR3 contains 17 residues.

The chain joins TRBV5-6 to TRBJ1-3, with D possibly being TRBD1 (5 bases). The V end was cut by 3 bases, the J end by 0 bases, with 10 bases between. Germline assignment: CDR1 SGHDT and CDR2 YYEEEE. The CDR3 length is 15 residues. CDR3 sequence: CASSWGVYSGNTIYF. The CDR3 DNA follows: TGTGCCAGCAGCTGGGGGGTCTACTCTGGAAACACCATATATTTT.

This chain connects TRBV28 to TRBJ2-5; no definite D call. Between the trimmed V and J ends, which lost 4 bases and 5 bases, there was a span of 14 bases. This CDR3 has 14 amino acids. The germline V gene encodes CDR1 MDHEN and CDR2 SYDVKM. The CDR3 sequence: CASSSAVFRETQYF. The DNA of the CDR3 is TGTGCCAGCAGTTCCGCGGTATTCCGGGAGACCCAGTACTTC.

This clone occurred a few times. CDR3 amino acids: CASEPGGLTDTQYF. CDR3 sequence (DNA): TGTGCCAGCGAACCGGGAGGGCTCACAGATACGCAGTATTTT. J is TRBJ2-3 and V is TRBV7-2, with 8 bases lining up with TRBD2. V lost 8 bases to trimming and J lost 2 bases; unmatched junction nucleotides: 6. Germline CDR1 SGHTA, CDR2 FQGNSA. This CDR3 is 14 amino acids long.

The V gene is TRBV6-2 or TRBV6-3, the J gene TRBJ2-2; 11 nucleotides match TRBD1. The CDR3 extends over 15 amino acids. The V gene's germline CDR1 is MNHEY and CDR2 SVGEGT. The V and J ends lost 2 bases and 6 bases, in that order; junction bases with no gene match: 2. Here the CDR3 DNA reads TGTGCCAGCAGTTACACGGGACAGGGGGCCGGGGAGCTGTTTTTT. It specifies CASSYTGQGAGELFF.